The rows below give T cell receptor beta chains drawn from one sample of a study of T cell changes during pregnancy in multiple sclerosis. The assay was immunoSEQ multiplex PCR, and TCRdb's table has in-frame clones only and misses some. Seen here are about 51,000 clones, around 93% observed once, and the top ten hold about 1.9%. The sample here was peripheral blood, taken in the second trimester of pregnancy. The receptors derive from a female donor with multiple sclerosis, enrolled in a pregnancy study. The CDR3 runs from the conserved cysteine through the conserved F or W. Fields, in order: D gene, V gene, clone size, J gene, CDR3 DNA, CDR3 protein. The D gene is left open where the match is weak. The listing skips clone size in some rows; elsewhere it reads once, few, many or a size class.

D: -
V: TRBV4-3
size: -
J: TRBJ1-2
DNA: TGCGCCAGCAGCCAAGACAGGATGAACTATGGCTACACCTTC
CDR3: CASSQDRMNYGYTF

D: TRBD1
V: TRBV5-1
size: once
J: TRBJ2-3
DNA: TGCGCCAGCAGCCCGGTACAGGGGGTGGATACGCAGTATTTT
CDR3: CASSPVQGVDTQYF

D: TRBD2
V: TRBV7-2
size: -
J: TRBJ2-1
DNA: TGTGCCAGCAGCTACGGGGGGTACAATGAGCAGTTCTTC
CDR3: CASSYGGYNEQFF

D: -
V: TRBV21-1
size: -
J: TRBJ2-1
DNA: TGTGCCAGCAGTACCGAGTGGGGGACACTTTACAATGAGCAGTTCTTC
CDR3: CASSTEWGTLYNEQFF

D: TRBD2
V: TRBV29-1
size: -
J: TRBJ2-1
DNA: TGCAGCGTTGAAGTTCGTTCTAGCGGGAGAGTCAATGAGCAGTTCTTC
CDR3: CSVEVRSSGRVNEQFF

D: -
V: TRBV5-1
size: -
J: TRBJ2-7
DNA: TGCGCCAGCAGCTTGCCCAGTAACGAGCAGTACTTC
CDR3: CASSLPSNEQYF

D: -
V: TRBV4-3
size: -
J: TRBJ1-5
DNA: TGCGCCAGCAGTCTTTGGCAGGGGAATCAGCCCCAGCATTTT
CDR3: CASSLWQGNQPQHF

D: TRBD1
V: TRBV29-1
size: -
J: TRBJ1-4
DNA: TGCAGCGTACTGGGACAGGGGAATGAAAAACTGTTTTTT
CDR3: CSVLGQGNEKLFF

D: TRBD1
V: TRBV14
size: -
J: TRBJ2-5
DNA: TGTGCCAGCAGCCACCCCCGGACAGGGAGGCAAGAGACCCAGTACTTC
CDR3: CASSHPRTGRQETQYF

D: -
V: TRBV7-3
size: -
J: TRBJ2-1
DNA: TGTGCCAGCAGCCTCACAGGGTACAATGAGCAGTTCTTC
CDR3: CASSLTGYNEQFF

D: -
V: TRBV28
size: -
J: TRBJ2-1
DNA: TGTGCCAGCAGCTCCACGAAGAAGCTTGAGCAGTTCTTC
CDR3: CASSSTKKLEQFF

D: -
V: TRBV19
size: -
J: TRBJ2-4
DNA: TGTGCCAGTAGTGTCCAAAGCTCAAACATTCAGTACTTC
CDR3: CASSVQSSNIQYF

D: -
V: TRBV7-3
size: -
J: TRBJ2-1
DNA: TGTGCCAGCAGCTTACTAGCTAGCTCCTACAATGAGCAGTTCTTC
CDR3: CASSLLASSYNEQFF

D: -
V: TRBV9
size: -
J: TRBJ2-7
DNA: TGTGCCAGCAGCACGGGTCTCGAGCGACTGGGACAATACGAGCAGTACTTC
CDR3: CASSTGLERLGQYEQYF

D: -
V: TRBV6-4
size: -
J: TRBJ2-1
DNA: TGTGCCAGCAGTACTTACGGGGGTAATGAGCAGTTCTTC
CDR3: CASSTYGGNEQFF

D: TRBD2
V: TRBV9
size: -
J: TRBJ2-7
DNA: TGTGCCAGCAGCCCGAGGACTAGCGGGTTGAACGAGCAGTACTTC
CDR3: CASSPRTSGLNEQYF

D: TRBD2
V: TRBV7-8
size: -
J: TRBJ2-3
DNA: TGTGCCAGCAGCTTAGGTGCGGGAGCGGGTGGAGATACGCAGTATTTT
CDR3: CASSLGAGAGGDTQYF

D: -
V: TRBV11-3
size: -
J: TRBJ2-7
DNA: TGTGCCAGCAGCTTAGTACGCGACTCCTACGAGCAGTACTTC
CDR3: CASSLVRDSYEQYF

D: -
V: TRBV21-1
size: -
J: TRBJ2-3
DNA: TGTGCCAGCAGCAAAGTCCGGGGAGCGGGAGTGGATACGCAGTATTTT
CDR3: CASSKVRGAGVDTQYF

D: -
V: TRBV4-2
size: -
J: TRBJ2-5
DNA: TGTGCCAGCAGCCAAGTGGAGACTCCCCGAACCCAGTACTTC
CDR3: CASSQVETPRTQYF

D: -
V: TRBV15
size: -
J: TRBJ1-4
DNA: TGTGCCACCAGCAGAGATTTTGCGGGGCTACATGAAAAACTGTTTTTT
CDR3: CATSRDFAGLHEKLFF

D: TRBD2
V: TRBV9
size: once
J: TRBJ2-5
DNA: TGTGCCAGCAGCGGTAGCGGGAGGGCCGGGGAGACCCAGTACTTC
CDR3: CASSGSGRAGETQYF

D: -
V: TRBV15
size: -
J: TRBJ1-1
DNA: TGTGCCACCAGCAGGGCTAGACGCACTGAAGCTTTCTTT
CDR3: CATSRARRTEAFF

D: TRBD1
V: TRBV9
size: -
J: TRBJ1-2
DNA: TGTGCCAGCACCCCTGAAACAGGGGGCGGTCCCTATGGCTACACCTTC
CDR3: CASTPETGGGPYGYTF

D: -
V: TRBV7-2
size: -
J: TRBJ2-7
DNA: TGTGCCAGCAGCGTGGGTGGCCTAGTCGGCGAGCAGTACTTC
CDR3: CASSVGGLVGEQYF

D: TRBD2
V: TRBV19
size: -
J: TRBJ2-1
DNA: TGTGCCAGTACCGAAGGCCTACTTAGCGGGAGGGGCCACAATGAGCAGTTCTTC
CDR3: CASTEGLLSGRGHNEQFF

D: TRBD1
V: TRBV11-3
size: -
J: TRBJ2-7
DNA: TGTGCCAGCAGCTTAGGCTCGGGACAGTACGAGCAGTACTTC
CDR3: CASSLGSGQYEQYF

D: -
V: TRBV4-3
size: -
J: TRBJ2-2
DNA: TGCGCCAGCAGCCAAGATCTGCTAGGGGGAGGGCTTACCGGGGAGCTGTTTTTT
CDR3: CASSQDLLGGGLTGELFF